This TCR beta chain derives from a study of cytomegalovirus exposure and HLA in healthy donors. Germline loops: CDR1 MNHEY, CDR2 SVGAGI. CDR3 length equals 15 residues. Between the trimmed V and J ends, which lost 2 bases and 5 bases, there was a span of 10 bases. Primers included in the PCR were 60 Vbeta and 13 Jbeta primers. Clones were sequenced by immunoSEQ multiplex PCR, and TCRdb holds only the in-frame ones, with some missing. Found here are about 160,000 clones, 65% to 85% of them singletons; the top ten hold 5.5% to 7.5%. The sequenced sample consisted of PBMCs. This sequence joins TRBV6-5 and TRBJ1-6; tentatively, D is TRBD1 (6 bases). This TCR came from a woman between 40 and 50 years old in good health and CMV-seropositive. The CDR3 region is CASSYDRHHNSPLHF. CDR3 sequence (DNA): TGTGCCAGCAGTTACGACAGGCACCATAATTCACCCCTCCACTTT.